This TCR beta chain was found in a study of T cells in Graves' hyperthyroidism and ophthalmopathy. The study defined stable Graves' hyperthyroidism as no ophthalmopathy progression within 18 months. This CDR3 contains 15 residues. V dropped 8 bases and J dropped 3; count of bases not matched to a gene: 10. The germline V gene has CDR1 MDHEN and CDR2 SYDVKM. This clonotype came up many times. From RNA transcripts, TCR beta CDR3 regions were amplified. The primer set for the first-round RT-PCR of the TCR CDR3 was HTBI. One entry per CDR3 protein, called by TCRdb with MiXCR from the multiplex PCR reads. The table has 350,000 to 400,000 distinct CDR3 sequences, about 15% seen once; the top ten hold approximately 32%.

This receptor was identified in a young woman with Graves' hyperthyroidism. The V call is TRBV28, the J call TRBJ2-7; 10 positions match TRBD2. Source material: blood. In nucleotides, the CDR3 is TGTGCCAGCGGTAAAACCGGGACTAGCGTCTACGAGCAGTACTTC. Its protein product is CASGKTGTSVYEQYF.